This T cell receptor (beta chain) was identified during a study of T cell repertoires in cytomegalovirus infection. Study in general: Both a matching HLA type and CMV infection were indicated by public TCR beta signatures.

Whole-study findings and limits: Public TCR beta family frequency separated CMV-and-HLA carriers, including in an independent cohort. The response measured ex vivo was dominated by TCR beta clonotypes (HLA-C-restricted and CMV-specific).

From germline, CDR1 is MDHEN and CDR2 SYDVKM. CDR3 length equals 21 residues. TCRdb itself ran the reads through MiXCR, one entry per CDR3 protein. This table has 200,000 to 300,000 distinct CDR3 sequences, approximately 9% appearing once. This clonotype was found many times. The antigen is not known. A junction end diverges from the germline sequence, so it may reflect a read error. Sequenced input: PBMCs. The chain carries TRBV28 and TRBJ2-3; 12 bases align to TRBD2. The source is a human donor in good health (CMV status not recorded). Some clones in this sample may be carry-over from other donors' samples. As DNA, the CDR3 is TGTGCCAGCAGTTCACCCGCCCAGGGACTAGCGGGCCCAGCCCTCACATATACGCAGTATTTT. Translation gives CASSSPAQGLAGPALTYTQYF.